This record looks at one TCR beta chain sequence and its context. Germline CDR1 and CDR2: WSHSY and SAAADI. CDR3 length: 14 residues. Germline trimming cut 2 bases from V and 4 bases from J; bases unmatched to any gene: 3. This entry belongs to a study of blood T cell repertoires in COVID-19. Study information: The cDNA or gDNA used as material had been derived from T cells, B-cell-depleted T cells, or PBMCs.

Original processing methods: Estimates of nucleated cell counts were drawn from the amplification of reference gene primers. Measured with immunoSEQ multiplex PCR; TCRdb has only the in-frame clones, and not every one. Clone size and V and J calls were adopted from that table, with D and trimming inferred from the DNA. The sample carries 140,000 to 150,000 clones, 88% recorded once. The specimen sequenced was peripheral blood. The sequence derives from a woman between 45 and 60 years old with acute or convalescent COVID-19. The gene calls are TRBV10-2 and TRBJ2-3, with TRBD2 matching over 7 bases. CDR3 in amino acids: CASSEGGRADTQYF. The CDR3 DNA is TGCGCCAGCAGTGAGGGGGGGAGGGCAGATACGCAGTATTTT.